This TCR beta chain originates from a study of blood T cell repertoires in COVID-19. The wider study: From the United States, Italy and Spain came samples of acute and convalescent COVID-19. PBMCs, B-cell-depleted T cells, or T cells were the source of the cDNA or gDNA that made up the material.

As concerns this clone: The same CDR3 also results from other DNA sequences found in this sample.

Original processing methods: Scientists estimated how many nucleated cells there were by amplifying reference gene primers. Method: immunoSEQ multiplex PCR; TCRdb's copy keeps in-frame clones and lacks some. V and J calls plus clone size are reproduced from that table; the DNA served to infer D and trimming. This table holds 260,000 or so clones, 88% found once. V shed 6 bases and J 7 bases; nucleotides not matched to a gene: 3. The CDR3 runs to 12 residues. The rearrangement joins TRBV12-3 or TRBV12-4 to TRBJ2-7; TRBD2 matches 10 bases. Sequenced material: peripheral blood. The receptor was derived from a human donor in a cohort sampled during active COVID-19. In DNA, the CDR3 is TGTGCCAGCAGGGCACTAGCGGGGGAGCAGTACTTC. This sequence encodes CASRALAGEQYF.